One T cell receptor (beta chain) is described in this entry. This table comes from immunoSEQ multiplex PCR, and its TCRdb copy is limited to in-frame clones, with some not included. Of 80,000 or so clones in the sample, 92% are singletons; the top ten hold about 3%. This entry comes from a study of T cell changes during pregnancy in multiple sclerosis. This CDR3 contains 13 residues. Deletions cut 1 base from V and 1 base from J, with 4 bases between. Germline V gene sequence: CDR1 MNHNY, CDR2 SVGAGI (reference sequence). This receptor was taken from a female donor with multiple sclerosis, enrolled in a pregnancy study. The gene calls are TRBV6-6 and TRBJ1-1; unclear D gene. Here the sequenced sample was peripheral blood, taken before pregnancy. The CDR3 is CASSYYKNTEAFF. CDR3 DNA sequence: TGTGCCAGCAGTTACTACAAGAACACTGAAGCTTTCTTT.